This T cell receptor (beta chain) was recovered during a study of beta chain features in type 1 diabetes. V lost 5 bases and J lost 1, with 8 bases in between. This CDR3 spans 13 amino acids. In germline, CDR1 is MDHEN, CDR2 SYDVKM. Overall study findings and caveats: The similarity of naive, central memory and Treg TCRB repertoires appeared greater among patients than among healthy donors. At VDJ recombination sites, type 1 diabetes patients had fewer insertions and more deleted nucleotides. Within each of all four CD4+ subsets, Type 1 diabetes patients had TCRB CDR3s that were moderately but significantly shorter.

CD45RO/CCR7/CD25/CD127/CD95/CD27 staining was used to isolate CD4+ naive, central memory, regulatory and stem cell-like memory cells by sorting. Remarks on this clone: Its target is not known.

The entirety of the isolated RNA underwent reverse transcription, so expressed TCRB transcripts were sequenced. Produced via immunoSEQ multiplex PCR; TCRdb's table is partial and in-frame only. Among 400,000 or so clones, around 13% were seen once, and the ten largest hold about 0.01%. The chain joins TRBV28 to TRBJ2-5, with D tentatively TRBD1 (6 bases). This TCR came from a woman in her late teens or twenties with type 1 diabetes. Sequencing was carried out using naive CD4+ T cells from blood. Written as DNA, the CDR3 is TGTGCCAGCAGTCAGGGGACCCAAGAGACCCAGTACTTC. Amino acid sequence: CASSQGTQETQYF.